The 22 T cell receptor beta chains below come from one sample, sequenced in a study of blood T cell repertoires in COVID-19. This table comes from immunoSEQ multiplex PCR, and its TCRdb copy is limited to in-frame clones, with some not included. The sample records 200,000 to 250,000 clones, roughly 88% being singletons. The source material was peripheral blood. Source of these receptors: a young man with active or convalescent COVID-19.

The genes are TRBV7-3 and TRBJ2-3; TRBD2 matches at 8 bases. The ends lost 1 base at V and 8 bases at J; junction bases unmatched: 8. CDR3 length: 15 residues. Germline V CDR1 and CDR2: SGHTA, FQGTGA. For the CDR3, the DNA is TGTGCCAGCAGCTTAAATCCAGCGGGAGTCGCTACGCAGTATTTT. This codes for CASSLNPAGVATQYF.

The CDR3 reads CASSTGQGTYEQYF. The CDR3, as DNA: TGTGCCAGCAGCACGGGACAGGGCACCTACGAGCAGTACTTC. The rearrangement uses TRBV7-3 and TRBJ2-7, with 9 bases matching TRBD1. CDR1 is SGHTA, CDR2 FQGTGA, per germline. Trimming removed 5 bases from V and 2 bases from J; junction bases left unmatched: 4. This CDR3 has 14 amino acids.

The V call is TRBV30, the J call TRBJ1-6; possibly TRBD1 for D (5 bases). The CDR3 is made up of 17 amino acids. V lost 2 bases and J 10 bases, leaving 24 bases between the germline ends. CDR1 and CDR2 from the germline V gene are GTSNPN and SVGIG (reference sequence). CDR3 nucleotides: TGTGCCTGGAGTACGGAGACCGGGACCCCGGGGAGGTCACCCCTCCACTTT. Its translation: CAWSTETGTPGRSPLHF.

This clone has only a few counts. V usage is TRBV28 and J usage is TRBJ1-5; unclear D gene. The germline V gene encodes CDR1 MDHEN and CDR2 SYDVKM. V shed 2 bases and J shed 6 bases, with 8 bases lying between them. The CDR3 covers 13 residues. This CDR3 reads CASSLLSSQPQHF. CDR3 DNA sequence: TGTGCCAGCAGTTTACTTAGTTCTCAGCCCCAGCATTTT.

The gene calls are TRBV29-1 and TRBJ1-3; D unclear. Germline V gives CDR1 SQVTM, CDR2 ANQGSEA. Trimming cost V 8 bases and J 0 bases, with 11 bases left between them. CDR3 size: 13 residues. The chain's CDR3 is CSSWSSSGNTIYF. The CDR3 nucleotides are TGCAGCTCGTGGTCGAGCTCTGGAAACACCATATATTTT. The full variable domain, its missing parts supplied by reference TRBV29-1 and TRBJ1-3, is SAVISQKPSRDICQRGTSLTIQCQVDSQVTMMFWYRQQPGQSLTLIATANQGSEATYESGFVIDKFPISRPNLTFSTLTVSNMSPEDSSIYLCSSWSSSGNTIYFGEGSWLTVV.

V usage is TRBV6-6 and J usage is TRBJ2-1; the match to TRBD2 covers 8 bases. Germline CDR1 MNHNY, CDR2 SVGAGI (reference sequence). The CDR3 is made up of 16 amino acids. J was trimmed by 8 bases and V by 2 bases; bases with no gene match: 11. The CDR3 DNA follows: TGTGCCAGCAGTTACCCATCCGGGACTAGGGGACATGAGCAGTTCTTC. Translated: CASSYPSGTRGHEQFF.

This chain joins TRBV27 and TRBJ2-3; D gene ambiguous. Trimming removed 2 bases from V and 4 bases from J, with 19 bases in between. This CDR3 contains 17 residues. CDR1 and CDR2 from the germline V gene are MNHEY and SMNVEV (reference sequence). CDR3 nucleotides: TGTGCCAGCAGTTTACCCCCCCACACCCCAGGTGCAGATACGCAGTATTTT. Translation: CASSLPPHTPGADTQYF.

V usage is TRBV11-2 and J usage is TRBJ1-1, with D possibly being TRBD1 (6 bases). Germline V gene data show CDR1 as SGHAT and CDR2 as FQNNGV. The CDR3 is 16 residues long. Trimming shortened V by 1 base and J by 0 bases, and 12 bases separated the two germline ends. Here the CDR3 reads CASSLVHRAMNTEAFF. Written as DNA, the CDR3 is TGTGCCAGCAGCTTAGTCCACAGGGCCATGAACACTGAAGCTTTCTTT.

This chain links TRBV5-1 with TRBJ1-1; D is perhaps TRBD1 (5 bases). V was pared by 5 bases and J by 5 bases, with 16 bases between. This CDR3 region has 14 residues. Germline CDR1 and CDR2: SGHRS and YFSETQ. CDR3 sequence: CASSRSGLRTEAFF. The CDR3, as DNA: TGCGCCAGCAGTCGATCAGGGTTGAGGACTGAAGCTTTCTTT.

The J gene is TRBJ2-7, the V gene TRBV29-1, with D possibly TRBD2 on 5 matching bases. Germline-derived CDR1 and CDR2 are SQVTM and ANQGSEA. This CDR3 has 9 residues. Trimming left V 8 bases short and J 6 bases short, with 8 bases between. The CDR3 DNA sequence: TGCAGCTTCCGGGGCGAGCAGTACTTC. This translates into CSFRGEQYF.

The sample holds one count of this clone. The V and J genes are TRBV19 and TRBJ1-1; maybe TRBD1 (5 bases). CDR3 length equals 14 residues. The germline CDR1 and CDR2 sequences are LNHDA and SQIVND (reference sequence). Trimming stripped 3 bases from V and 7 bases from J, with 15 bases between. As DNA, the CDR3 is TGTGCCAGTAGTATCGCGCAGGGTCTACTTGAAGCTTTCTTT. It yields the protein CASSIAQGLLEAFF.

This clone was counted a few times. The CDR3 loop reads CASSPDQGQPQHF. The CDR3 DNA reads TGTGCCAGCAGCCCAGACCAGGGGCAGCCCCAGCATTTT. This sequence joins TRBV3-1 (or the pseudogene TRBV3-2) and TRBJ1-5, with a weak D call TRBD1 (6 bases). The CDR3 runs to 13 residues. In germline, CDR1 is LGHDT, CDR2 YNNKEL (reference sequence). Trimming took off 4 bases at V and 7 bases at J, with 11 bases between the two ends.

This chain connects TRBV5-1 to TRBJ2-7; 8 positions match TRBD1. V lost 3 bases, J lost 0 bases, and 5 bases stayed unmatched. The germline CDR1 and CDR2 sequences are SGHRS and YFSETQ. This CDR3 contains 15 residues. The CDR3 spells CASSSGGLSSYEQYF. DNA for the CDR3: TGCGCCAGCAGCTCAGGGGGCTTGAGCTCCTACGAGCAGTACTTC.

This CDR3 is CASSTEWVSNEKLFF. The CDR3 DNA reads TGTGCCAGCAGCACAGAATGGGTTTCGAATGAAAAACTGTTTTTT. The V gene is TRBV7-9, the J gene TRBJ1-4, with unresolved D. This CDR3 contains 15 residues. Germline CDR1 and CDR2: SEHNR and FQNEAQ (reference sequence). V lost 5 bases and J 5 bases, leaving 15 bases between the germline ends.

This CDR3 reads CASSDAGDPYEQYF. The CDR3 nucleotides read TGCGCCAGCAGTGACGCGGGGGATCCCTACGAGCAGTACTTC. This chain uses TRBV10-1 with TRBJ2-7; 7 nucleotides align to TRBD2. The CDR3 spans 14 residues. V shed 3 bases and J 2 bases; nucleotides not matched to a gene: 4. CDR1 WNHNN and CDR2 SYGVQD come from the germline V gene (reference sequence).

The chain recombines TRBV6-8 with TRBJ2-5; maybe TRBD1 (7 bases). Germline V CDR1 and CDR2: MNHGY, SAAAGT. The V gene lost 5 bases and the J gene lost 7 bases, with 20 bases spanning the gap. There are 15 residues in the CDR3. The CDR3 loop reads CASSRPETGRGTQYF. CDR3 DNA sequence: TGTGCCAGCAGTCGACCGGAGACAGGGCGGGGGACCCAGTACTTC.

The V gene is TRBV29-1, the J gene TRBJ2-3; TRBD2 matches at 10 bases. Trimming took 6 bases from V and 4 from J; bases not matched to a gene: 10. Germline V gene lookup returns CDR1 SQVTM and CDR2 ANQGSEA. CDR3 size: 15 residues. CDR3 sequence (DNA): TGCAGCGTCTCCCCCCCTAGCGGGAGAGCAGATACGCAGTATTTT. Translation: CSVSPPSGRADTQYF.

The sample holds one count of this clone. V and J are TRBV5-1 and TRBJ2-3, with TRBD2 matching over 8 bases. The germline CDR1 and CDR2 sequences are SGHRS and YFSETQ. Losses at the gene ends were 2 bases for V and 0 bases for J; bases not matched to a gene: 2. This CDR3 region has 15 residues. The CDR3: CASSLSGGSTDTQYF. The CDR3 DNA follows: TGCGCCAGCAGCTTAAGCGGGGGTAGCACAGATACGCAGTATTTT.

This clone was recorded many times. The rearrangement uses TRBV28 and TRBJ2-7; D ambiguous. The CDR3 contains 14 residues. V was clipped by 2 bases and J by 2 bases, with 10 bases between them. CDR1 and CDR2 (germline): MDHEN, SYDVKM. CDR3 sequence: CASSLPYAPYEQYF. The CDR3 DNA reads as TGTGCCAGCAGTTTACCCTATGCCCCCTACGAGCAGTACTTC.

The rearrangement joins TRBV19 to TRBJ1-1; 10 bases line up with TRBD1. Germline V gene data show CDR1 as LNHDA and CDR2 as SQIVND (reference sequence). Trimming took 3 bases from V and 5 from J; bases not matched to a gene: 6. There are 15 residues in the CDR3. The CDR3 nucleotides read TGTGCCAGTAGTATGGGGACAGGGGTAGGTACTGAAGCTTTCTTT. This translates into CASSMGTGVGTEAFF.

This chain links TRBV7-9 with TRBJ2-1, with 7 positions matching TRBD2. Germline V lookup: CDR1 SEHNR, CDR2 FQNEAQ (reference sequence). J lost 7 bases, V lost 7 bases, and 22 bases had no gene match. This CDR3 contains 18 residues. The CDR3 DNA sequence: TGTGCCAGCAACCCTGTAGGCGGAGACCCCGGGGGAGGGAATGAGCAGTTCTTC. It is translated as CASNPVGGDPGGGNEQFF.

The chain is built from TRBV5-1 and TRBJ2-7; possible D gene TRBD2, 5 bases. The CDR3 length is 15 residues. V was shortened by 0 bases and J by 3 bases, with 13 bases between the two germline ends. Germline values: CDR1 SGHRS, CDR2 YFSETQ. CDR3 amino acids: CASSLEARAFYEQYF. DNA for the CDR3: TGCGCCAGCAGCTTGGAGGCGCGGGCCTTCTACGAGCAGTACTTC. Using reference TRBV5-1 and TRBJ2-7 for the parts outside the CDR3, the full variable domain is KAGVTQTPRYLIKTRGQQVTLSCSPISGHRSVSWYQQTPGQGLQFLFEYFSETQRNKGNFPGRFSGRQFSNSRSEMNVSTLELGDSALYLCASSLEARAFYEQYFGPGTRLTVT.